The 28 T cell receptor beta chains presented below share a single source sample, sequenced in a study of OX40 agonist ivuxolimab in advanced cancers. Only in-frame clones appear in the TCRdb table, and some are missing; sequencing was by immunoSEQ multiplex PCR. The sample contains around 30,000 clones, roughly 80% of which appear only once. This material consisted of CD4+ or CD8+ T cells sorted from blood, taken in a trial of the OX40 agonist ivuxolimab. The origin of the receptors is an adult with an advanced solid tumor such as melanoma, head and neck, liver or kidney cancer.

The rearrangement links TRBV28 to TRBJ1-4; tentative D call: TRBD1 (5 bases). CDR3 length equals 14 residues. V lost 6 bases to trimming and J lost 9 bases, with 17 bases between them. In germline, CDR1 is MDHEN, CDR2 SYDVKM. The CDR3 sequence: CASSPGGGYKKLFF. CDR3 DNA: TGTGCCAGCAGCCCGGGGGGGGGATATAAAAAACTGTTTTTT.

The genes are TRBV5-4 and TRBJ2-5, with 8 bases that match TRBD2. In germline, CDR1 is SGHNT, CDR2 YYREEE (reference sequence). This CDR3 spans 13 amino acids. After removal of 0 bases from V and 5 bases from J, the junction contained 0 bases not matched to a gene. The CDR3 reads CASSLGLAETQYF. The CDR3 DNA follows: TGTGCCAGCAGCTTGGGACTAGCGGAGACCCAGTACTTC.

In the case of this clone: Other DNA sequences of this sample code for an identical CDR3. V and J are TRBV18 and TRBJ2-5; the D is unclear. The germline V and J ends were trimmed by 0 bases and 5 bases, with 4 bases remaining between them. Germline values: CDR1 KGHSH, CDR2 LQKENI. The CDR3 consists of 12 residues. The CDR3 here is CASSPPRETQYF. CDR3 bases: TGTGCCAGCTCACCACCGCGGGAGACCCAGTACTTC.

The CDR3 coding sequence is TGTGCCAGCAGTGCCACAGGGGGTAATGGCTACACCTTC. Translated, it gives CASSATGGNGYTF. The rearrangement joins TRBV27 to TRBJ1-2; 8 positions match TRBD1. J was trimmed by 6 bases and V by 5 bases; bases with no gene match: 5. Germline V gives CDR1 MNHEY, CDR2 SMNVEV (reference sequence). The CDR3 has 13 amino acids.

CDR3 in DNA: TGTGCCAGCAGTCCGCTGGGACAGCTCTATGGCTACACCTTC. Residues: CASSPLGQLYGYTF. This rearrangement joins TRBV27 to TRBJ1-2, with TRBD1 identical over 7 bases. This CDR3 spans 14 amino acids. V gave up 5 bases and J gave up 4 bases; unmatched junction bases: 7. CDR1 and CDR2 from the germline V gene are MNHEY and SMNVEV (reference sequence).

The CDR3, as DNA: TGTGCCAGCAGACGACAGGGGGCGCGTATCTATGGCTACACCTTC. This translates into CASRRQGARIYGYTF. The chain employs TRBV18 and TRBJ1-2, with TRBD1 identical over 10 bases. The CDR3 totals 15 residues. V lost 8 bases, J lost 4 bases, and 10 bases stayed unmatched. The germline V gene encodes CDR1 KGHSH and CDR2 LQKENI. Variable domain in full (rest from reference TRBV18 and TRBJ1-2): NAGVMQNPRHLVRRRGQEARLRCSPMKGHSHVYWYRQLPEEGLKFMVYLQKENIIDESGMPKERFSAEFPKEGPSILRIQQVVRGDSAAYFCASRRQGARIYGYTFGSGTRLTVV.

The rearrangement links TRBV4-1 to TRBJ2-1, with 10 bases fitting TRBD1. This CDR3 spans 17 amino acids. The germline CDR1 and CDR2 sequences are MGHRA and YSYEKL. V was pared by 0 bases and J by 8 bases, with 10 bases of the junction left unmatched. This CDR3 is CASSQDTGQGFGDEQFF. The CDR3 coding sequence is TGCGCCAGCAGCCAAGATACGGGACAGGGGTTCGGAGATGAGCAGTTCTTC.

The V call is TRBV19, the J call TRBJ2-7; D is unclear. The CDR3 is made up of 13 amino acids. Germline V gives CDR1 LNHDA, CDR2 SQIVND (reference sequence). V lost 4 bases, J lost 1 base, and 8 bases lay in between. CDR3: CASSKGKSYEQYF. The DNA of the CDR3 is TGTGCCAGTAGTAAGGGCAAATCCTACGAGCAGTACTTC. The complete variable domain, with remaining parts taken from reference TRBV19 and TRBJ2-7, reads DGGITQSPKYLFRKEGQNVTLSCEQNLNHDAMYWYRQDPGQGLRLIYYSQIVNDFQKGDIAEGYSVSREKKESFPLTVTSAQKNPTAFYLCASSKGKSYEQYFGPGTRLTVT.

This clone was found a few times. V and J are TRBV27 and TRBJ2-1, with D possibly TRBD1 on 6 matching bases. The CDR3 spans 13 residues. CDR1 is MNHEY and CDR2 is SMNVEV in the germline V gene (reference sequence). Trimming took 1 base from V and 8 from J, leaving 9 bases between them. As DNA, the CDR3 is TGTGCCAGCAGTTTATGGGGGCAGGATGAGCAGTTCTTC. Translated: CASSLWGQDEQFF.

This sequence joins TRBV11-2 and TRBJ2-2; 9 nucleotides agree with TRBD1. The CDR3 runs 15 residues. Trimming took 2 bases from V and 5 from J; bases not matched to a gene: 3. From germline, CDR1 is SGHAT and CDR2 FQNNGV. CDR3: CASSLTGGATGELFF. CDR3 DNA sequence: TGTGCCAGCAGCTTAACAGGGGGCGCGACCGGGGAGCTGTTTTTT.

The chain carries TRBV6-4 and TRBJ2-2; TRBD1 agrees at 7 bases. The CDR3 has 14 amino acids. The trim removed 3 bases at V and 3 bases at J, leaving 1 base unmatched. CDR1 MRHNA and CDR2 SNTAGT come from the germline V gene. CDR3 in DNA: TGTGCCAGCAGTGAACAGGGGCACACCGGGGAGCTGTTTTTT. Encoded protein: CASSEQGHTGELFF.

The chain recombines TRBV4-3 with TRBJ1-6; 7 bases align to TRBD1. CDR3 length equals 17 residues. Germline lookup yields CDR1 LGHNA and CDR2 YSLEER. V gave up 1 base and J gave up 8 bases; unmatched junction bases: 11. The CDR3 spells CASSQGGSRQGYSPLHF. The CDR3, as DNA: TGCGCCAGCAGCCAAGGGGGGTCTCGACAGGGCTATTCACCCCTCCACTTT.

This chain connects TRBV13 to TRBJ1-4; TRBD1 is a possible D gene (5 bases). CDR3 length equals 17 residues. V lost 4 bases to trimming and J lost 2 bases, with 17 bases between them. CDR1 is PRHDT and CDR2 is FYEKMQ in the germline V gene (reference sequence). CDR3 region: CASSYTQFGATNEKLFF. The CDR3 DNA follows: TGTGCCAGCAGCTATACTCAGTTCGGGGCCACTAATGAAAAACTGTTTTTT.

The chain combines TRBV6-1 with TRBJ2-5; D uncertain. V was trimmed by 3 bases and J by 7 bases, leaving 9 bases between them. This CDR3 region has 12 residues. The germline gives CDR1 MNHNS, CDR2 SASEGT. This CDR3 is CASSDWLGTQYF. CDR3 coding DNA: TGTGCCAGCAGTGACTGGTTGGGGACCCAGTACTTC.

The gene calls are TRBV28 and TRBJ2-7; D remains ambiguous. Between the trimmed V and J ends, which lost 5 bases and 3 bases, there was a span of 8 bases. CDR1 is MDHEN, CDR2 SYDVKM, per germline. The CDR3 covers 12 residues. This CDR3 reads CASSPGFYEQYF. DNA for the CDR3: TGTGCCAGCAGTCCTGGGTTCTACGAGCAGTACTTC.

J is TRBJ1-2 and V is TRBV2; D is undetermined. The CDR3 contains 11 residues. In germline, CDR1 is SNHLY, CDR2 FYNNEI. V lost 4 bases and J lost 8, with 8 bases in between. Written as DNA, the CDR3 is TGTGCCAGCAGTGCCCCGTCGGGCTACACCTTC. Residues: CASSAPSGYTF.

The V and J genes are TRBV6-1 and TRBJ1-2, with TRBD1 matching 7 bases. CDR3 length: 15 residues. The germline CDR1 and CDR2 sequences are MNHNS and SASEGT. V trimming: 6 bases; J trimming: 2 bases; junction bases outside the gene matches: 9. The CDR3 DNA follows: TGTGCCAGCAGAGAGAACCGGGACAGAAACTATGGCTACACCTTC. Translating it yields CASRENRDRNYGYTF.

The V call is TRBV5-1, the J call TRBJ2-2; a possible D gene is TRBD1 (6 bases). The CDR3 is 12 residues long. Trimming pared 7 bases from V and 7 bases from J, leaving 11 bases between. CDR1 SGHRS and CDR2 YFSETQ come from the germline V gene. The CDR3 protein is CASLQGSGELFF. The CDR3 region has the DNA TGCGCCAGCCTCCAGGGGAGCGGGGAGCTGTTTTTT.

The chain couples TRBV28 to TRBJ1-4; D unclear. From germline, CDR1 is MDHEN and CDR2 SYDVKM. V was cut by 6 bases and J by 3 bases, with 8 bases left in between. The CDR3 covers 13 residues. The CDR3 protein is CASSPRANEKLFF. The CDR3 DNA sequence: TGTGCCAGCAGCCCGCGGGCTAATGAAAAACTGTTTTTT.

A single count supports this clone. This chain's CDR3 is CASSSRFSYEQYF. The CDR3 DNA reads as TGTGCCAGCAGCTCCAGGTTCTCCTACGAGCAGTACTTC. The chain uses TRBV5-4 and TRBJ2-7; D is unresolved. Germline CDR1 reads SGHNT; CDR2 reads YYREEE (reference sequence). The CDR3 is 13 amino acids. Between the trimmed V and J ends, which lost 3 bases and 0 bases, there was a span of 7 bases.

V usage is TRBV5-4 and J usage is TRBJ1-1; D is undetermined. The germline gives CDR1 SGHNT, CDR2 YYREEE (reference sequence). This CDR3 is built from 15 residues. Trimming pared 0 bases from V and 1 base from J, leaving 10 bases between. CDR3 sequence: CASSLAKTGNTEAFF. CDR3 coding DNA: TGTGCCAGCAGCTTGGCTAAGACCGGGAACACTGAAGCTTTCTTT.

The rearrangement uses TRBV28 and TRBJ1-5; TRBD1 matches at 8 bases. The CDR3 has 13 amino acids. V lost 8 bases, J lost 7 bases, and 7 bases stayed unmatched. In germline, CDR1 is MDHEN, CDR2 SYDVKM. CDR3 protein: CASGGQVSQPQHF. Here the CDR3 DNA reads TGTGCCAGCGGGGGACAGGTAAGCCAGCCCCAGCATTTT.

The rearrangement uses TRBV11-2 and TRBJ2-7; 7 bases align to TRBD2. Germline V gene data show CDR1 as SGHAT and CDR2 as FQNNGV. The CDR3 covers 16 residues. Unmatched junction bases numbered 8, after V lost 3 bases and J lost 0 bases. This chain's CDR3 is CASSFILAASSYEQYF. CDR3 DNA: TGTGCCAGCAGCTTCATCCTAGCGGCTAGCTCCTACGAGCAGTACTTC.

This clone was seen more than once but under ten times. J is TRBJ1-1 and V is TRBV6-5; no firm D call. Deletions cut 5 bases from V and 8 bases from J, with 18 bases between. The CDR3 totals 14 residues. Germline loops: CDR1 MNHEY, CDR2 SVGAGI. The CDR3 region is CASSRREQIDEAFF. CDR3 nucleotides: TGTGCCAGCAGTAGAAGGGAGCAGATTGACGAAGCTTTCTTT.

J is TRBJ1-4 and V is TRBV2; the D is unclear. Between the trimmed V and J ends, which lost 7 bases and 0 bases, there was a span of 12 bases. Germline lookup yields CDR1 SNHLY and CDR2 FYNNEI. This CDR3 contains 15 residues. The CDR3 coding sequence is TGTGCCAGCATGGACGGACGTGCAACTAATGAAAAACTGTTTTTT. Protein: CASMDGRATNEKLFF.

This clone has only one observation. In DNA form, the CDR3 reads TGTGCCAGCAGTGAAGAGCAGATTGGGAATCAGCCCCAGCATTTT. This codes for CASSEEQIGNQPQHF. The chain uses TRBV2 and TRBJ1-5; D is uncertain. The length of the CDR3 is 15 residues. Germline-derived CDR1 and CDR2 are SNHLY and FYNNEI. V gave up 1 base and J gave up 4 bases, with 11 bases separating them. Full variable domain (outside the CDR3, taken from reference TRBV2 and TRBJ1-5): EPEVTQTPSHQVTQMGQEVILRCVPISNHLYFYWYRQILGQKVEFLVSFYNNEISEKSEIFDDQFSVERPDGSNFTLKIRSTKLEDSAMYFCASSEEQIGNQPQHFGDGTRLSIL.

This chain links TRBV6-5 with TRBJ1-2, with 8 bases matching TRBD1. J was trimmed by 2 bases and V by 6 bases; bases with no gene match: 2. The CDR3 extends over 13 amino acids. Germline CDR1 is MNHEY and CDR2 is SVGAGI. Written as DNA, the CDR3 is TGTGCCAGCAGGACAGGGGAGAACTATGGCTACACCTTC. It is translated as CASRTGENYGYTF.

Only a few counts were recorded for this clone. This chain links TRBV13 with TRBJ2-2; 8 positions agree with TRBD2. The CDR3 runs 16 residues. The V gene's germline CDR1 is PRHDT and CDR2 FYEKMQ (reference sequence). Trimming at V came to 1 base and at J to 2 bases, leaving 3 bases not matched to a gene. CDR3 sequence reads: CASSLVSGGNTGELFF. The CDR3 DNA sequence: TGTGCCAGCAGCTTAGTCAGCGGGGGTAACACCGGGGAGCTGTTTTTT.